Listed below are T cell receptor beta chains from one sample, sequenced in a study of cytomegalovirus exposure and HLA in healthy donors. The repertoire was sequenced with immunoSEQ multiplex PCR; TCRdb's copy has only in-frame clones and lacks some. The table includes some 170,000 clones, around 96% detected once. Sequenced input: PBMCs. These receptor sequences come from a woman between 18 and 29 years old in good health and CMV-seronegative. The CDR3 runs from the conserved cysteine through the conserved F or W. Fields, in order: D gene, J gene, V gene, clone size, CDR3 protein, CDR3 DNA. The D gene is left open where the match is weak. Clone size is stated in some rows and not others, as once, few, many or a class when expanded.

>TRBD1|TRBJ1-2|TRBV7-9|-
CASTPTTGNYGYTF
TGTGCCAGCACCCCAACGACAGGGAACTATGGCTACACCTTC
>-|TRBJ1-2|TRBV10-3|-
CAISDRTGYTF
TGTGCCATCAGTGACAGGACAGGCTACACCTTC
>TRBD1|TRBJ1-1|TRBV19|-
CASTGQGNTEAFF
TGTGCCAGTACGGGACAGGGGAACACTGAAGCTTTCTTT
>-|TRBJ2-7|TRBV30|once
CAWTDIGGPYEQYF
TGTGCCTGGACTGACATTGGGGGCCCCTACGAGCAGTACTTC
>TRBD1|TRBJ2-1|TRBV5-6|few
CASSERTGRDEQFF
TGTGCCAGCAGCGAAAGGACAGGGCGGGATGAGCAGTTCTTC
>TRBD1|TRBJ1-5|TRBV11-3|-
CASSLDQQGYSNQPQHF
TGTGCCAGCAGCTTAGATCAACAGGGGTATAGCAATCAGCCCCAGCATTTT
>-|TRBJ1-1|TRBV27|-
CASSPRTVNTEAFF
TGTGCCAGCAGTCCGAGGACAGTGAACACTGAAGCTTTCTTT
>TRBD2|TRBJ2-2|TRBV5-6|-
CATLYGGGVSGELFF
TGTGCCACCTTGTATGGCGGGGGGGTGTCCGGGGAGCTGTTTTTT
>TRBD1|TRBJ2-7|TRBV4-1|-
CASSQERGTGRYEQYF
TGCGCCAGCAGCCAAGAGCGCGGGACAGGCCGCTACGAGCAGTACTTC
>-|TRBJ1-6|TRBV5-8|-
CASTFSAGTPNSPLHF
TGTGCCAGCACCTTCTCCGCCGGGACACCCAATTCACCCCTCCACTTT
>TRBD2|TRBJ2-5|TRBV6-5|-
CASSRGTSGEETQYF
TGTGCCAGCAGTAGAGGGACTAGCGGGGAAGAGACCCAGTACTTC
>TRBD2|TRBJ2-1|TRBV4-2|-
CASSQDSPLFLASGAYNEQFF
TGTGCCAGCAGCCAAGATTCCCCCTTGTTCCTAGCTAGCGGGGCCTACAATGAGCAGTTCTTC
>-|TRBJ1-1|TRBV4-1|-
CASSQDLGAGAEAFF
TGCGCCAGCAGCCAAGATTTAGGGGCTGGGGCTGAAGCTTTCTTT
>-|TRBJ1-4|TRBV7-8|-
CASSPLDRSNEKLFF
TGTGCCAGCAGCCCGCTCGACAGGAGTAATGAAAAACTGTTTTTT
>TRBD1|TRBJ2-1|TRBV6-4|once
CASRRDRGSNEQFF
TGTGCCAGCCGCCGGGACAGGGGAAGCAATGAGCAGTTCTTC
>TRBD1|TRBJ1-2|TRBV18|-
CASSQSTGSGGYTF
TGTGCCAGCTCACAATCGACAGGGAGCGGCGGCTACACCTTC
>-|TRBJ2-2|TRBV6-5|-
CASRPRGGAGGELFF
TGTGCCAGCAGACCAAGGGGGGGCGCAGGCGGGGAGCTGTTTTTT
>-|TRBJ1-3|TRBV15|-
CATSRGSGRSGNTIYF
TGTGCCACCAGCAGAGGGTCAGGGCGCTCTGGAAACACCATATATTTT
>-|TRBJ1-1|TRBV19|-
CASRDRTVSLNTEAFF
TGTGCCAGTAGGGACCGGACAGTATCCTTGAACACTGAAGCTTTCTTT
>-|TRBJ2-5|TRBV27|-
CASSINRHGGETQYF
TGTGCCAGCAGTATAAATCGACACGGGGGAGAGACCCAGTACTTC
>TRBD1|TRBJ2-7|TRBV6-1|-
CASSLDRGRPEQYF
TGTGCCAGCAGCCTTGACAGGGGGCGGCCCGAGCAGTACTTC
>TRBD1|TRBJ1-5|TRBV15|-
CATSREQGGIQPQHF
TGTGCCACCAGCAGAGAACAGGGGGGGATTCAGCCCCAGCATTTT
>-|TRBJ2-7|TRBV6-5|-
CASSYSGGPSYEQYF
TGTGCCAGCAGTTACTCGGGGGGGCCCTCCTACGAGCAGTACTTC